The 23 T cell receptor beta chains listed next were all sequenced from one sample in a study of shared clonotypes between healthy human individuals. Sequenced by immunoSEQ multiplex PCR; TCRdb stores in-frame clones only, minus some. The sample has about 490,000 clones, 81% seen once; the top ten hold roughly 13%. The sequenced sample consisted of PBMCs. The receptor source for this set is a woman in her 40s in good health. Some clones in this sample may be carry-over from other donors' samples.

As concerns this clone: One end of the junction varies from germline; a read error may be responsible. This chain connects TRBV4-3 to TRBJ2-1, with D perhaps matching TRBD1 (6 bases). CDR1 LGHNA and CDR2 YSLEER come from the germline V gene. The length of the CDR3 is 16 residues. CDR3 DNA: TGCGGCAGCAGCCAAGATGGGGGCTTCGGATACAATGAGCAGTTCTTC. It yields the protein CGSSQDGGFGYNEQFF.

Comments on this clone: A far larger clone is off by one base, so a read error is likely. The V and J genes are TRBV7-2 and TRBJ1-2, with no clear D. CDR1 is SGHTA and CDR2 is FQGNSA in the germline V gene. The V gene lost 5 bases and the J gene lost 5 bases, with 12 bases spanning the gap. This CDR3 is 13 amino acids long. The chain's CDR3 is CASSPTTGYGYTF. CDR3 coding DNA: TGTGCCAGCAGCCCAACTACGGGGTATGGCTACACCTTC.

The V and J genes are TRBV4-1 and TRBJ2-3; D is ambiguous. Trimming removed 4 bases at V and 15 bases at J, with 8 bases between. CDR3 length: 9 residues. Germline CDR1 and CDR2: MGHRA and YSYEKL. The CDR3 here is CASSPSPYF. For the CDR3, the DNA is TGCGCCAGCAGCCCGTCACCCTATTTT.

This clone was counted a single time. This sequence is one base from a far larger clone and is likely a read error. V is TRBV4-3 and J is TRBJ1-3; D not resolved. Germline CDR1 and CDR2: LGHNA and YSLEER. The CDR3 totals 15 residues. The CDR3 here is CASSQTYSSENTIYF. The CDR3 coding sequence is TGCGCCAGCAGCCAGACCTATAGCTCTGAAAACACCATATATTTT.

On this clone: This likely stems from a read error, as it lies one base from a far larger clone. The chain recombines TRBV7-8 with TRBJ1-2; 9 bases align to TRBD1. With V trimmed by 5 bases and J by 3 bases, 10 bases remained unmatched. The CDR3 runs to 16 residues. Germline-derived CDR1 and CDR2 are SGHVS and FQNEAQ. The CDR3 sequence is CASSRSWDRVDYGYTF. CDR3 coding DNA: TGTGCCAGCAGCCGAAGTTGGGACAGGGTTGACTATGGCTACACCTTC.

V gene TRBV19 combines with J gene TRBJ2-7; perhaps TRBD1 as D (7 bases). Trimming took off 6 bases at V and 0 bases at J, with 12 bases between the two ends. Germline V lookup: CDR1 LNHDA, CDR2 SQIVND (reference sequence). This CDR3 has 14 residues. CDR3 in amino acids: CASSDREDSYEQYF. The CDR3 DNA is TGTGCCAGTAGCGACAGGGAGGACTCCTACGAGCAGTACTTC.

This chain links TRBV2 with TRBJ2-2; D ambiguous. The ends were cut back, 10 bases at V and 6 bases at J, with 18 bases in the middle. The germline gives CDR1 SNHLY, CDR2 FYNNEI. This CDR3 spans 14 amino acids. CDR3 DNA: TGTGCCACCAGAAGGATCCCTTCGGCCGGGGAGCTGTTTTTT. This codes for CATRRIPSAGELFF.

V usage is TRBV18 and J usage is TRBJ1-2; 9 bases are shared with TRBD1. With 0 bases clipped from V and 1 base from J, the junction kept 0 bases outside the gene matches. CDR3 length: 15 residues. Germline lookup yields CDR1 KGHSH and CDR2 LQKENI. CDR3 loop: CASSPPGQGNYGYTF. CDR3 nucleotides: TGTGCCAGCTCACCACCGGGACAGGGTAACTATGGCTACACCTTC.

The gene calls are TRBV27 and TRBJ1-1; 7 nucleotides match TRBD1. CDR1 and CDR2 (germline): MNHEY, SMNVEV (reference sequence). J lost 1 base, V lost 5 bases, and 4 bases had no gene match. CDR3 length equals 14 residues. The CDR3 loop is CASSKGGANTEAFF. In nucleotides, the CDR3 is TGTGCCAGCAGTAAAGGGGGCGCGAACACTGAAGCTTTCTTT.

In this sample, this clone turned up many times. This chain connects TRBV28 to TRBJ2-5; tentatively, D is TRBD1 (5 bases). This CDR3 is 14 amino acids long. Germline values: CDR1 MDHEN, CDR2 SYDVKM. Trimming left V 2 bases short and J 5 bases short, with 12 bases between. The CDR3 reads CASSLPQGEETQYF. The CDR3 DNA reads TGTGCCAGCAGTTTACCGCAGGGTGAGGAGACCCAGTACTTC.

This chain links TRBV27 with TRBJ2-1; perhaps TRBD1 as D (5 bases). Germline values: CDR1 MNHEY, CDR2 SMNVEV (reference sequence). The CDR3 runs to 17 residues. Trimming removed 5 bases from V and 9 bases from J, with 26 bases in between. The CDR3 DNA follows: TGTGCCAGCAGTCCCCCTTCTCCAGGGATAGCCCCGGGTGAGCAGTTCTTC. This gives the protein CASSPPSPGIAPGEQFF.

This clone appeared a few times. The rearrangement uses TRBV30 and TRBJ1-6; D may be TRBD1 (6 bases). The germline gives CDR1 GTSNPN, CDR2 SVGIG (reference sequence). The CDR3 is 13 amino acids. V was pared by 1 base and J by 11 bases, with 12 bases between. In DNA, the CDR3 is TGTGCCTGGAGTGAGGGGGAGGTGCCACCCCTCCACTTT. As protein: CAWSEGEVPPLHF.

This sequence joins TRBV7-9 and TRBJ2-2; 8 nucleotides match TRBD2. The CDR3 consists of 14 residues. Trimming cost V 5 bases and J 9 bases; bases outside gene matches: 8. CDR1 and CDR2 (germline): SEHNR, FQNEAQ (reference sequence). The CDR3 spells CASSPGGGPRELFF. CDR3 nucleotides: TGTGCCAGCAGCCCGGGGGGGGGCCCCCGGGAGCTGTTTTTT.

The CDR3 loop reads CASSEVGPYNEQFF. The CDR3 DNA reads as TGTGCCAGCAGTGAAGTAGGCCCCTACAATGAGCAGTTCTTC. The chain combines TRBV6-1 with TRBJ2-1; D call uncertain. V lost 1 base and J 2 bases, leaving 6 bases between the germline ends. In germline, CDR1 is MNHNS, CDR2 SASEGT. CDR3 length: 14 amino acids.

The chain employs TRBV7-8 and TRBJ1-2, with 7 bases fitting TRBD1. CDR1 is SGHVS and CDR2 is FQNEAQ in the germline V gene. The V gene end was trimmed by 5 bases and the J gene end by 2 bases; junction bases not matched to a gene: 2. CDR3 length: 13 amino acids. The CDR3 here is CASSRDSNYGYTF. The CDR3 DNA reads TGTGCCAGCAGCCGGGACAGCAACTATGGCTACACCTTC.

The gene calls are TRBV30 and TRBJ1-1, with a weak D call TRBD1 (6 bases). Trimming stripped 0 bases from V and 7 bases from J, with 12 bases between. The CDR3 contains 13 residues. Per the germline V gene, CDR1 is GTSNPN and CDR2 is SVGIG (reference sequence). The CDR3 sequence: CAWSVGGEGEAFF. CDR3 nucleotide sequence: TGTGCCTGGAGTGTAGGGGGGGAAGGTGAAGCTTTCTTT.

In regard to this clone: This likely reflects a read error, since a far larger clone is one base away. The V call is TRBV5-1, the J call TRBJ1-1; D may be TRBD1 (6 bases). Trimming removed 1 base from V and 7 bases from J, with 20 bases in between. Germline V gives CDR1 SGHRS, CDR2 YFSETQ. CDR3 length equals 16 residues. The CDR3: CASSLWSMTGRGEAFF. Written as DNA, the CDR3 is TGCGCCAGCAGCTTGTGGTCTATGACCGGCAGGGGTGAAGCTTTCTTT. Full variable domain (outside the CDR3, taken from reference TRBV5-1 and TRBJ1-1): KAGVTQTPRYLIKTRGQQVTLSCSPISGHRSVSWYQQTPGQGLQFLFEYFSETQRNKGNFPGRFSGRQFSNSRSEMNVSTLELGDSALYLCASSLWSMTGRGEAFFGQGTRLTVV.

Here the CDR3 DNA reads TGTGCCAGCAGTTCCGGACTAGGGGGCTACAATGAGCAGTTCTTC. Its translation is CASSSGLGGYNEQFF. The chain recombines TRBV6-5 with TRBJ2-1, with D perhaps matching TRBD2 (7 bases). Germline V gene data show CDR1 as MNHEY and CDR2 as SVGAGI. This CDR3 has 15 residues. The germline V and J ends were trimmed by 4 bases and 3 bases, with 13 bases remaining between them.

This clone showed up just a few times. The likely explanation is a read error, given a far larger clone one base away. The CDR3 region is CTTSRDLGDTEAFF. For the CDR3, the DNA is TGTACCACCAGCAGAGATCTAGGGGACACTGAAGCTTTCTTT. The chain uses TRBV15 and TRBJ1-1; a possible D gene is TRBD1 (5 bases). Germline CDR1 LNHNV, CDR2 YYDKDF (reference sequence). The CDR3 totals 14 residues.

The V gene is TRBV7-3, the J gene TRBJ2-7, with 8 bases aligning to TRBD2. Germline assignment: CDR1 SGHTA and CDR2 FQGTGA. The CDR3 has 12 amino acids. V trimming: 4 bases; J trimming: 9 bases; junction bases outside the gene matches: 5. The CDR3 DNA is TGTGCCAGCAGCTCCGTCGGGGGGGTGCAGTACTTC. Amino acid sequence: CASSSVGGVQYF.

CDR3 sequence (DNA): TGTGCCAGCAGTGTTGACGAGGGAACAGATACGCAGTATTTT. Its translation: CASSVDEGTDTQYF. V and J are TRBV2 and TRBJ2-3; maybe TRBD2 (5 bases). Trimming took 4 bases from V and 3 from J, leaving 11 bases between them. This CDR3 contains 14 residues. Germline V gene data show CDR1 as SNHLY and CDR2 as FYNNEI.

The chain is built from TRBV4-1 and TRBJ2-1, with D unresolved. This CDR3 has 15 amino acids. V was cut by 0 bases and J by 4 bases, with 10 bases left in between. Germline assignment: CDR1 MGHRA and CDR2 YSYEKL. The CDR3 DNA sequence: TGCGCCAGCAGCCAAGATTCGGAGTCTTACAATGAGCAGTTCTTC. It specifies CASSQDSESYNEQFF.

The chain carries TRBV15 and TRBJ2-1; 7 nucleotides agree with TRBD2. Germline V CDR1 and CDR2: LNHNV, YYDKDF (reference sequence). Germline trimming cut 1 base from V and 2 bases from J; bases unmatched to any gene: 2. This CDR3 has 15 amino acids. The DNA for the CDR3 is TGTGCCACCAGCAGAGGGCGGGAGCCCTACAATGAGCAGTTCTTC. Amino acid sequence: CATSRGREPYNEQFF.